A selection of T cell receptor beta chains follows, all from one sample in a study of T cell responses to AZD1222 COVID-19 vaccine. The protocol was immunoSEQ multiplex PCR, while the TCRdb copy is restricted to in-frame clones and leaves out a portion. This table has 75,000 to 80,000 clones, roughly 80% appearing once. Sequences were derived from peripheral blood, sampled 28 days after the second dose of the MenACWY control vaccine. These TCRs come from an adult who received the MenACWY meningococcal vaccine as a control. CDR3s include the opening cysteine and the closing phenylalanine or tryptophan. D genes are given only for firm matches. A clone size is listed for some rows: how often the clone was seen (once, few, many), or a class if it is expanded.

CDR3 length,J gene,V gene,D gene,clone size,CDR3 protein,CDR3 DNA
13,TRBJ2-2,TRBV12-5,.,.,CASGVDTAGELFF,TGTGCTAGTGGAGTGGACACAGCCGGGGAGCTGTTTTTT
16,TRBJ1-1,TRBV28,TRBD1,.,CASSFGQGARGTEAFF,TGTGCCAGCAGTTTCGGACAGGGGGCGCGGGGCACTGAAGCTTTCTTT
14,TRBJ1-6,TRBV5-1,.,.,CASRPGANESPLHF,TGCGCCAGCAGACCGGGGGCAAATGAATCACCCCTCCACTTT
12,TRBJ2-5,TRBV2,.,.,CASNQIGETQYF,TGTGCCAGCAACCAAATTGGGGAGACCCAGTACTTC
16,TRBJ2-2,TRBV15,.,few,CATSRVGGTNTGELFF,TGTGCCACCAGCAGAGTAGGTGGTACGAACACCGGGGAGCTGTTTTTT
13,TRBJ1-1,TRBV5-5,.,.,CASSLEPVTEAFF,TGTGCCAGCAGCTTGGAACCCGTCACTGAAGCTTTCTTT
15,TRBJ1-2,TRBV5-6,TRBD1,.,CASSLLGQANYGYTF,TGTGCCAGCAGCCTACTAGGACAGGCCAACTATGGCTACACCTTC
15,TRBJ1-2,TRBV2,TRBD1,.,CASSASGTGTYGYTF,TGTGCCAGCAGTGCTTCCGGGACAGGGACATATGGCTACACCTTC
13,TRBJ1-3,TRBV5-6,.,.,CASNPWGGNTIYF,TGTGCCAGCAACCCCTGGGGAGGAAACACCATATATTTT
15,TRBJ1-6,TRBV6-5,.,.,CASSTAAGNNSPLHF,TGTGCCAGCAGTACCGCTGCCGGAAATAATTCACCCCTCCACTTT
14,TRBJ2-1,TRBV9,.,.,CASSVGAGGREQFF,TGTGCCAGCAGCGTAGGGGCCGGTGGGAGGGAGCAGTTCTTC
15,TRBJ2-3,TRBV24-1,.,.,CATSPGGVYPDTQYF,TGTGCCACCAGCCCCGGTGGGGTTTATCCAGATACGCAGTATTTT
15,TRBJ1-6,TRBV7-3,.,medium-sized,CASSPSGGANSPLHF,TGTGCCAGCAGCCCCTCGGGAGGAGCGAATTCACCCCTCCACTTT
15,TRBJ1-4,TRBV19,.,.,CASQNTRSTNEKLFF,TGTGCCAGCCAGAACACCCGGTCAACTAATGAAAAACTGTTTTTT
14,TRBJ2-3,TRBV7-2,TRBD2,.,CASSQRGQIDTQYF,TGTGCCAGCAGTCAGCGGGGGCAGATAGATACGCAGTATTTT
14,TRBJ1-5,TRBV19,.,.,CATESAPGAMPQHF,TGTGCCACCGAATCCGCCCCAGGGGCAATGCCCCAGCATTTT
15,TRBJ1-2,TRBV7-8,.,once,CASSLALGGGGGYTF,TGTGCCAGCAGCTTGGCCTTAGGAGGGGGTGGTGGCTACACCTTC
13,TRBJ2-1,TRBV5-1,.,.,CASSWDIETRQFF,TGCGCCAGCAGTTGGGATATTGAAACTCGGCAGTTCTTC
12,TRBJ1-5,TRBV19,.,.,CASSGANQPQHF,TGTGCCAGTAGTGGGGCGAATCAGCCCCAGCATTTT
15,TRBJ2-2,TRBV2,TRBD2,.,CASSEVGGRGGELFF,TGTGCCAGCAGTGAAGTCGGCGGGAGAGGCGGGGAGCTGTTTTTT
13,TRBJ1-1,TRBV7-3,.,.,CASSSTGFTEAFF,TGTGCCAGCAGCTCTACAGGGTTCACTGAAGCTTTCTTT
13,TRBJ2-7,TRBV3-1/TRBV3-2,.,.,CASSPPYNSEQYF,TGTGCCAGCAGCCCACCCTACAATTCCGAGCAGTACTTC
15,TRBJ1-4,TRBV4-1,.,once,CASSQVGGQDEKLFF,TGCGCCAGCAGCCAAGTTGGGGGGCAGGATGAAAAACTGTTTTTT
14,TRBJ2-2,TRBV6-5,.,.,CASRGTGNTGELFF,TGTGCCAGCAGGGGCACAGGGAACACCGGGGAGCTGTTTTTT
16,TRBJ1-2,TRBV5-6,.,once,CASSFLTTSSNYGYTF,TGTGCCAGCAGCTTCCTTACGACCAGCTCGAACTATGGCTACACCTTC